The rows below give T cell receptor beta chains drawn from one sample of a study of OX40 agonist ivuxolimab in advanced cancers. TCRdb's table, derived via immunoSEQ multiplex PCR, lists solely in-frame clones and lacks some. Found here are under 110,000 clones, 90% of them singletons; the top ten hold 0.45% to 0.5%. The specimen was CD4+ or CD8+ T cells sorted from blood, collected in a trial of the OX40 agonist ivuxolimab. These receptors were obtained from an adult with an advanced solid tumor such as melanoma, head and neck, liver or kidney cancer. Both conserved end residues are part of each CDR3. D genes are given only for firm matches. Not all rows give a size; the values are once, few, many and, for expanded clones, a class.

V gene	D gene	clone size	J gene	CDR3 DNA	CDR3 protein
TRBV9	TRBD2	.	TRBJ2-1	TGTGCCAGCAGCGTAGCGGGGGGGACCTACAATGAGCAGTTCTTC	CASSVAGGTYNEQFF
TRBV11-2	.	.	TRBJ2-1	TGTGCCAGCAGCTCCCTAAAGGGACCCCCCTACAATGAGCAGTTCTTC	CASSSLKGPPYNEQFF
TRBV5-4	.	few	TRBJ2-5	TGTGCCAGCAGCCTAGGAGGGGGCGGGGGCCACCAAGAGACCCAGTACTTC	CASSLGGGGGHQETQYF
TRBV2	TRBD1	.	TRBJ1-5	TGTGCCACCGGGGAGGGGACAGGGGGTTTACAGCCCCAGCATTTT	CATGEGTGGLQPQHF
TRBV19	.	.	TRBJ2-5	TGTGCCAGTAGTATAGCGGTTGGAGAGACCCAGTACTTC	CASSIAVGETQYF
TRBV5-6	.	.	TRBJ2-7	TGTGCCAGCAGCTTGCGGGCCTACGAGCAGTACTTC	CASSLRAYEQYF
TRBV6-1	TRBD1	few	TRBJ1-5	TGTGCCAGCAGTGAACTAGGGACAGGGAATCAGCCCCAGCATTTT	CASSELGTGNQPQHF
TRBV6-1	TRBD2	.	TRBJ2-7	TGTGCCAGCAGCCGGTACTGGAGCGGGGGGTACGAGCAGTACTTC	CASSRYWSGGYEQYF
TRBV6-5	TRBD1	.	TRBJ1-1	TGTGCCAGCAGTCTTTGGACAGGGAACACTGAAGCTTTCTTT	CASSLWTGNTEAFF
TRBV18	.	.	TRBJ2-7	TGTGCCAGCTCACAAGGGAACCGTAGGTTTTACGAGCAGTACTTC	CASSQGNRRFYEQYF
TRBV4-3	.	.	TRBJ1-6	TGCGCCAGCAGCCAGGCCGGGCTCCCAAATTCACCCCTCCACTTT	CASSQAGLPNSPLHF
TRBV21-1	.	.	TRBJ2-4	TGTGCCAGCAGCAAAGTCCTTTGGTGGGCCAACATTCAGTACTTC	CASSKVLWWANIQYF
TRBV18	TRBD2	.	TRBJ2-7	TGTGCCAGCTCACCACCGTCCGGGGGGGGGCTCTACGAGCAGTACTTC	CASSPPSGGGLYEQYF
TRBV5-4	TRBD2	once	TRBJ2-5	TGTGCCAGCAGCGCCACTAGCGGGAGCCAAGAGACCCAGTACTTC	CASSATSGSQETQYF
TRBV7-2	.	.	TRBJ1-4	TGTGCCAGCAGCTTAGTTGGCGGGGGCGGTGAAAAACTGTTTTTT	CASSLVGGGGEKLFF
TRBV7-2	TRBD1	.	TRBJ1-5	TGTGCCAGCAGCTTAGGAGGGACAGGGTACAATCAGCCCCAGCATTTT	CASSLGGTGYNQPQHF
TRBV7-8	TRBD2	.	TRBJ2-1	TGTGCCAGCAGCCCGCCGGGACTACCCTACAATGAGCAGTTCTTC	CASSPPGLPYNEQFF
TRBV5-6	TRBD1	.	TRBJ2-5	TGTGCCAGCAGCTCCCAACAGGGGCAAGAGACCCAGTACTTC	CASSSQQGQETQYF
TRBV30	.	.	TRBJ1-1	TGTGCCTGGAGGGGCTGGGGGGCGATTTTGAACACTGAAGCTTTCTTT	CAWRGWGAILNTEAFF
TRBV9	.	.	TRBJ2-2	TGTGCCAGCAGTGAACATAACACCGGGGAGCTGCTTTTT	CASSEHNTGELLF
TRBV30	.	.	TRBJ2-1	TGTGCCTGGGGACCGGACAGTTACAATGAGCAGTTCTTC	CAWGPDSYNEQFF
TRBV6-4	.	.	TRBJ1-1	TGTGCCAGCAGTGTCCGGGAGAACACTGAAGCTTTCTTT	CASSVRENTEAFF
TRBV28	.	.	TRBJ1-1	TGTGCCAGCAGAGAGGGCGTGAACACTGAAGCTTTCTTT	CASREGVNTEAFF